These 9 T cell receptor beta chains were all obtained from the same sample, sequenced in a study of cytomegalovirus exposure and HLA in healthy donors listed by TCRdb under 2017. The library relied on the immunoSEQ multiplex PCR assay. TCRdb holds this immuneACCESS table with in-frame rearrangements only. Some clones are missing; in checked studies, unresolved V genes explain under half, and the rest has no known cause. Present in this sample are some 180,000 clones, 80% to 85% of which were seen just once. 1% to 1.5% of the sample rests with the top ten. Sequenced sample: PBMCs. The receptors were gathered from a woman between 25 and 40 years old in good health and CMV-seronegative.

The V gene is TRBV4-1, the J gene TRBJ1-1; D gene uncertain. There are 15 residues in the CDR3. Looked up from germline, CDR1 is MGHRA and CDR2 is YSYEKL. With 4 bases removed from V and 3 bases from J, the gap between germline ends came to 15 bases. The DNA for the CDR3 is TGCGCCAGCAGCCCCCTGGTCGGGAGGTACACTGAAGCTTTCTTT. This encodes CASSPLVGRYTEAFF.

The V call is TRBV9, the J call TRBJ2-7; TRBD2 agrees at 7 bases. The ends lost 0 bases at V and 5 bases at J; junction bases unmatched: 5. Germline CDR1 reads SGDLS; CDR2 reads YYNGEE. The CDR3 is 14 amino acids. CDR3 protein: CASSVVAGADEQYF. The CDR3, as DNA: TGTGCCAGCAGCGTAGTTGCGGGAGCGGACGAGCAGTACTTC.

The genes are TRBV6-5 and TRBJ1-1, with 8 bases aligning to TRBD1. V lost 2 bases and J lost 6; bases outside the gene matches: 2. The germline CDR1 and CDR2 sequences are MNHEY and SVGAGI. The CDR3 extends over 13 amino acids. The DNA of the CDR3 is TGTGCCAGCAGTTACGACAGGGGATCTGAAGCTTTCTTT. Its translation: CASSYDRGSEAFF.

As DNA, the CDR3 is TGTGCCTGGAGCAATTTCCGGCAGGAAGGTCAGCCCCAGCATTTT. It codes for CAWSNFRQEGQPQHF. This rearrangement joins TRBV30 to TRBJ1-5, with D uncertain. Trimming took 3 bases from V and 6 from J, leaving 18 bases between them. The CDR3 extends over 15 amino acids. CDR1 is GTSNPN and CDR2 is SVGIG in the germline V gene (reference sequence).

For this clone: Germline is not matched at one junction end, which may reflect a read error. The chain is built from TRBV20-1 and TRBJ2-1, with TRBD2 identical over 7 bases. The germline CDR1 and CDR2 sequences are DFQATT and SNEGSKA (reference sequence). This CDR3 comprises 10 residues. The CDR3 DNA sequence: TGCAGTGCTTTTAAGCGGGACTGGGTCTTC. This encodes CSAFKRDWVF.

The chain carries TRBV10-2 and TRBJ2-7; TRBD2 is a possible D gene (6 bases). The V end was cut by 2 bases, the J end by 2 bases, with 16 bases between. CDR3 length: 16 amino acids. Germline lookup yields CDR1 WSHSY and CDR2 SAAADI. CDR3 residues: CASSEMGLSTAYEQYF. The DNA of the CDR3 is TGCGCCAGCAGTGAGATGGGACTCTCCACCGCCTACGAGCAGTACTTC.

V usage is TRBV5-1 and J usage is TRBJ2-2, with TRBD1 matching 7 bases. Germline V CDR1 and CDR2: SGHRS, YFSETQ. The V segment lost 5 bases and the J segment 7 bases; nucleotides outside the gene matches: 8. The CDR3 is 14 residues long. The DNA of the CDR3 is TGCGCCAGCAGGGATGGACAGGTGGGCGGGGAGCTGTTTTTT. Amino acid sequence: CASRDGQVGGELFF.

J is TRBJ2-5 and V is TRBV6-1; 8 positions match TRBD1. CDR1 is MNHNS, CDR2 SASEGT, per germline. CDR3 size: 15 residues. The V gene end was trimmed by 7 bases and the J gene end by 1 base; junction bases not matched to a gene: 8. The CDR3 region is CASTSRTGIQETQYF. Written as DNA, the CDR3 is TGTGCCAGCACCTCACGGACAGGGATCCAAGAGACCCAGTACTTC.

The rearrangement links TRBV4-1 to TRBJ1-1; 8 bases agree with TRBD1. J gave up 0 bases and V 2 bases, and 5 bases lay outside the gene matches. This CDR3 is built from 16 residues. Germline V lookup: CDR1 MGHRA, CDR2 YSYEKL. CDR3 in DNA: TGCGCCAGCAGCCAACATGGGGACAGGATGAACACTGAAGCTTTCTTT. Residues: CASSQHGDRMNTEAFF.